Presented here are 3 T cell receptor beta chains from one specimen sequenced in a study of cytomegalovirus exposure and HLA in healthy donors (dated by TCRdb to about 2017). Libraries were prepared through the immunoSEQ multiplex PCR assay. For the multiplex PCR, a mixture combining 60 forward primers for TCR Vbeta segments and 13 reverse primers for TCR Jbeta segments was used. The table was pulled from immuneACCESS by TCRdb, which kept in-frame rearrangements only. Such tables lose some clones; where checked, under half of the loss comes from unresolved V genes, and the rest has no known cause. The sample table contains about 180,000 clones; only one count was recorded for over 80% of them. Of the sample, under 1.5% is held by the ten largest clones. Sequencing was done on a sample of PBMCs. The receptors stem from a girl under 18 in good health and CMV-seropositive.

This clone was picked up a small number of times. The CDR3 DNA sequence: TGTGCCAGAAACTCGGGGGTGGGTTGGCTATGGAGGTACACCTTC. This sequence encodes CARNSGVGWLWRYTF. The genes are TRBV6-5 and TRBJ1-2, with D possibly matching TRBD1 (5 bases). The V end was cut by 9 bases, the J end by 11 bases, with 28 bases between. CDR3 length equals 15 residues. Germline V gives CDR1 MNHEY, CDR2 SVGAGI.

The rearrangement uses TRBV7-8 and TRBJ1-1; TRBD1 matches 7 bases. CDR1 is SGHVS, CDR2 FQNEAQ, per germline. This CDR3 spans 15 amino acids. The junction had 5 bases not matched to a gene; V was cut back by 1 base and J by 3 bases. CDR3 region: CASSLVGGRDTEAFF. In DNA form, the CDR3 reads TGTGCCAGCAGCTTAGTAGGGGGCAGGGACACTGAAGCTTTCTTT.

CDR3 sequence: CASSLGLAGGYEQYF. The CDR3 DNA follows: TGTGCCAGCAGTTTGGGACTAGCGGGAGGGTACGAGCAGTACTTC. The V and J genes are TRBV7-2 and TRBJ2-7; 16 bases match TRBD2. CDR3 length: 15 residues. Trimming took 6 bases from V and 4 from J; bases not matched to a gene: 3. The germline V gene has CDR1 SGHTA and CDR2 FQGNSA.